The present TCR beta chain was sequenced within a study of T cell repertoires in cytomegalovirus infection. On the study more broadly: Peptides in the study included HLA-C-restricted and HLA-B-restricted CMV epitopes. Based on public TCR beta signatures, there were indications of CMV infection and of a matching HLA type. Study-level findings and limits: Carriers of CMV plus the relevant HLA were identified by cumulative public TCR beta family frequency. Clonotypes of TCR beta that were HLA-C-restricted and CMV-specific dominated the ex vivo response.

As concerns this clonotype: The antigen is undetermined.

Looked up from germline, CDR1 is LGHNT and CDR2 is FRNRAP. V lost 5 bases, J lost 5 bases, and 7 bases lay in between. CDR3 length: 12 residues. TCRdb re-called the reads with MiXCR, one entry per CDR3 protein. This table holds approximately 990,000 distinct CDR3 sequences, 25% to 40% found once. The chain links TRBV12-5 to TRBJ2-1; D not resolved. This receptor was taken from a human donor in good health (CMV status not recorded). Some clones in this sample may be carry-over from other donors' samples. Sequenced here: cultured CD8+ T cells from PBMCs, sampled from culture after CMV antigen stimulation. The CDR3 region has the DNA TGTGCTAGTGGTCATGGGCACAATGAGCAGTTCTTC. Its protein is CASGHGHNEQFF.